This TCR beta chain came from a study of CD4 T cells in relation to SARS-CoV-2 and coronaviruses. Study observations and caveats: The assay detects memory recall responses, not culture-primed primary responses.

Germline V CDR1 and CDR2: MNHEY, SVGAGI. This CDR3 contains 16 residues. The J segment lost 8 bases and the V segment lost 0 bases, leaving 12 bases of the junction unmatched. On this clone itself: Its antigen remains unidentified.

Unexposed donor CD4+ T cells date from about 2011-2018, before the COVID-19 pandemic. Using immunoSEQ multiplex PCR, the repertoire was profiled, and TCRdb retains in-frame clones only, with some absent. The sample lists tens of thousands of clones, approximately 95% occurring once. J is TRBJ1-2 and V is TRBV6-5; TRBD1 aligns across 7 bases. The sequence came from a human donor in good health. Sequenced material: naive CD4+ T cells from PBMCs. Documented subset: naive CD4+ T cells isolated by negative enrichment. The CDR3: CASSYSSTGDTLGYTF. In nucleotides, the CDR3 is TGTGCCAGCAGTTACTCTTCCACAGGGGACACCTTAGGCTACACCTTC.